This T cell receptor (beta chain) was sequenced in a study of blood T cell repertoires in COVID-19. Overall study context: T cells, B-cell-depleted T cells, or PBMCs provided the cDNA or gDNA that served as material.

TCRdb's copy holds only in-frame clones and misses some; the assay was immunoSEQ multiplex PCR. Here the sample spans under 250,000 clones, about four fifths being singletons. The CDR3 runs 12 residues. V lost 4 bases and J lost 6, with 9 bases in between. The V gene's germline CDR1 is MDHEN and CDR2 SYDVKM. Recruitment covered about 26 US areas and drew participants whose ages spanned roughly 18 to 100 years. Participants had their cohort set by participant-reported clinical history. This TCR derives from a woman in her fifties or sixties who had been exposed to COVID-19. Sequencing was performed on PBMCs or T cells enriched from blood (not recorded which). The chain carries TRBV28 and TRBJ1-2, with D hard to call. The CDR3 DNA follows: TGTGCCAGCAGTTCCGGGTTTCATGGCTACACCTTC. Translation gives CASSSGFHGYTF.